The rows below give T cell receptor beta chains drawn from one sample of a study of long-term antiretroviral therapy in people with HIV. Using immunoSEQ multiplex PCR, the repertoire was profiled, and TCRdb retains in-frame clones only, with some absent. The sample lists 15,000 to 20,000 clones, 90% to 95% occurring once. The specimen was unsorted PBMCs, collected 0.6 years after starting antiretroviral therapy. The receptors were gathered from a woman between 35 and 50 years old with HIV. Both conserved end residues are part of each CDR3. The order of the fields is J gene, D gene, V gene, CDR3 protein, CDR3 DNA. D genes are given only for firm matches.

TRBJ2-1,TRBD2,TRBV5-4,CASSSRTRDNEQFF,TGTGCCAGCAGCTCCAGGACTAGAGACAATGAGCAGTTCTTC
TRBJ1-1,-,TRBV19,CASSGGTTDEAFF,TGTGCCAGTAGTGGAGGGACTACGGATGAAGCTTTCTTT
TRBJ2-7,-,TRBV7-6,CASTSPPEIPEQYF,TGTGCCAGCACCAGCCCCCCCGAAATCCCGGAGCAGTACTTC
TRBJ2-3,TRBD2,TRBV19,CASSPPGLALGDTQYF,TGTGCCAGTAGCCCTCCGGGACTAGCGCTCGGAGATACGCAGTATTTT
TRBJ2-1,-,TRBV5-1,CASSLSGENEQFF,TGCGCCAGCAGCTTGTCCGGGGAAAATGAGCAGTTCTTC
TRBJ1-3,-,TRBV7-8,CASRPPDGFSSGNTIYF,TGTGCCAGCAGACCGCCTGACGGATTCTCCTCTGGAAACACCATATATTTT
TRBJ2-4,TRBD1,TRBV7-9,CASVPGQPFDIQYF,TGTGCCAGCGTTCCGGGACAGCCTTTTGACATTCAGTACTTC
TRBJ2-1,TRBD1,TRBV5-1,CASSYSGQYYNEQFF,TGCGCCAGCAGCTACTCGGGACAGTACTACAATGAGCAGTTCTTC
TRBJ2-3,-,TRBV6-5,CASSGTGFPGTQYF,TGTGCCAGCAGTGGTACTGGATTCCCCGGTACGCAGTATTTT
TRBJ2-7,TRBD1,TRBV2,CASSDPGGQAYSYEQYF,TGTGCCAGCAGCGACCCCGGTGGACAGGCTTACTCCTACGAGCAGTACTTC